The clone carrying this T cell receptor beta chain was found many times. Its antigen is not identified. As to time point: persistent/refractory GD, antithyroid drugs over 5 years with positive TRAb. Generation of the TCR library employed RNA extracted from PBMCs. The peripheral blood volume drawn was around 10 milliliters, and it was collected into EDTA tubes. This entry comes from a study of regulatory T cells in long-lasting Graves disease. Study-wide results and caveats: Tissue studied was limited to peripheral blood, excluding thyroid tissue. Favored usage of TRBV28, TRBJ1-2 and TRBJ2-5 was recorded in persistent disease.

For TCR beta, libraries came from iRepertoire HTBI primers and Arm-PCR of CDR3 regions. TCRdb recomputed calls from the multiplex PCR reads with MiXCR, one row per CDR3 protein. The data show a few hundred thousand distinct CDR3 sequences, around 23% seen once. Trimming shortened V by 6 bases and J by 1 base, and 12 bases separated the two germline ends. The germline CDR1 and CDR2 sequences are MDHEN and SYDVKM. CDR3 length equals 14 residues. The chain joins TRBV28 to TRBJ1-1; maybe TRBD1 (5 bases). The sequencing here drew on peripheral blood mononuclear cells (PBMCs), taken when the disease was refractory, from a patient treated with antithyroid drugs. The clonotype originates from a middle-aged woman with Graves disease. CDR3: CASRAAGQNTEAFF. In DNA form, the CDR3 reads TGTGCCAGCAGGGCAGCAGGACAGAACACTGAAGCTTTCTTT.